This T cell receptor beta chain was sequenced during a study of OX40 agonist ivuxolimab in advanced cancers. For the study in its entirety: Ivuxolimab was an agonistic, fully human IgG2 monoclonal antibody directed against OX40 (CD134), a costimulatory receptor. Intravenous ivuxolimab was administered to patients every 2 weeks at six dose levels: 0.01, 0.1, 0.3, 1.5, 3 and 10 mg/kg. Among the roughly 52 dose-escalation patients, about 20 had hepatocellular carcinoma, approximately 15 melanoma, 9 renal cell carcinoma and 9 head and neck cancer. The dose-escalation cohort was 82.7% male with a mean age of about 60 years, ranging from roughly 20 to 80. Patients were allowed to have had prior anti-PD-1, anti-PD-L1 or anti-CTLA-4 therapy, and more than 30% of the dose-escalation patients had previously received checkpoint inhibitors. Three dose-escalation patients achieved partial responses, one with hepatocellular carcinoma and two with cutaneous melanoma. Peripheral TCRbeta sequencing aimed to test whether ivuxolimab altered TCR sequence diversity and caused clonal T-cell expansion. The paper describes the monotherapy dose-escalation part (N of about 47 patients) of the phase I trial of ivuxolimab. Study-level results and caveats: After ivuxolimab, expanded clones were on average more numerous among CD8+ T cells than among CD4+ T cells. In the 0.1-3.0 mg/kg groups, partial responders had among the lowest normalized peripheral clonal expansion, particularly in CD8+ T cells. Low levels of normalized T-cell clonal expansion were also seen in some patients who did not respond. The antigen specificity of the peripheral T cells that underwent clonal expansion was not determined. At doses from 0.1 to 3.0 mg/kg, clonal expansion was seen in both CD4+ and CD8+ blood T cells between baseline and week 6.

This clone was picked up one time. Its antigen is unknown. No base qualities exist here, and no much larger clone lies one base off it. The trial excluded patients who had a history of autoimmune disease or were on systemic immunosuppression. Peripheral blood for TCR sequencing was collected from all dose cohorts at baseline, on cycle 4 day 1, and on cycle 7 day 1. Samples were obtained from an open-label, multicenter, first-in-human phase I dose-escalation trial of ivuxolimab. Adults with locally advanced or metastatic head and neck squamous cell, hepatocellular, melanoma or renal cell carcinoma were enrolled in the trial. Before TCR sequencing, CD4+ T cells and CD8+ T cells were sorted from peripheral blood as separate populations. For sequencing of the TCRbeta CDR3 region, genomic DNA was extracted from the sorted cells. The immunoSEQ Assay was used for sequencing of TCRbeta CDR3 regions. The table comes from immuneACCESS by way of TCRdb, which keeps in-frame sequences with V and J called. Part of the clones is missing from these tables; in studies checked, under half for an unresolved V gene and the rest for unknown reasons. For this sample the table gives 60,000 to 80,000 clones, of which around nine tenths were detected only once. The top ten clonotypes cover 0.44% of the sample.

In the germline V gene (reference sequence), CDR1 corresponds to GTSNPN and CDR2 to SVGIG. V ends up 4 bases short and J 6 bases short, with an unmatched junction base count of 10. The CDR3, cysteine through phenylalanine, is 15 amino acids long. Only the CDR3 portion is preserved as DNA: 45 bases, with reading frame beginning at the first base. The TCR was taken from an adult with an advanced solid tumor such as melanoma, head and neck, liver or kidney cancer. The receptor chain draws on TRBV30 and TRBJ2-3, and 10 bases in between align with TRBD2. The material was CD4+ or CD8+ T cells sorted from blood, obtained in a trial of the OX40 agonist ivuxolimab. Here the CDR3 is given as CAWNAFSGRVDTQYF. The nucleotides are TGTGCCTGGAACGCGTTCAGCGGGAGGGTGGATACGCAGTATTTT.